This T cell receptor beta chain emerged from a study of metastatic and nonmetastatic thyroid tumors. Study context: Peripheral blood and tumor or nodule samples from malignant and benign thyroid patients were compared.

Treatment of any kind had been given to no patient before thyroid surgery. The study's findings and limits: Malignant tumors reportedly showed significantly higher TCR beta diversity than benign nodules in both blood and tumor.

TCRdb re-processed the PCR reads through MiXCR. The sample lists approximately 21,000 clones, about 20% occurring once. Comments on this clone: Its specificity is unknown.

V dropped 5 bases and J dropped 2 bases, with 14 bases sitting between them. This CDR3 is built from 15 residues. Specimen: blood. The chain is built from TRBV12-3 or TRBV12-4 and TRBJ2-3; D perhaps matches TRBD1 (5 bases). This receptor was taken from a female donor with papillary thyroid cancer or a benign thyroid nodule (not recorded which). Some clones in this sample may be carry-over from other donors' samples. CDR3 loop: CASSTAGFYTDTQYF. For the CDR3, the DNA is TGTGCCAGCAGTACAGCAGGGTTCTACACAGATACGCAGTATTTT.